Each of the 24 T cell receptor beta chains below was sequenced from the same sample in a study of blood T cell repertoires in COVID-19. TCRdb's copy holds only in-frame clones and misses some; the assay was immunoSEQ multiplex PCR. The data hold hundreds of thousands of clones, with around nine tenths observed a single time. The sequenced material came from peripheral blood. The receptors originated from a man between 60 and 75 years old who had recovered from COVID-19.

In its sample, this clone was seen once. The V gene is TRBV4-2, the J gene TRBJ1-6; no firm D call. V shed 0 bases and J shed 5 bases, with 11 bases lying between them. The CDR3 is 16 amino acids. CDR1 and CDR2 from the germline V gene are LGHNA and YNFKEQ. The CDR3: CASSQDWSHNNSPLHF. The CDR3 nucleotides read TGTGCCAGCAGCCAAGATTGGTCACACAATAATTCACCCCTCCACTTT.

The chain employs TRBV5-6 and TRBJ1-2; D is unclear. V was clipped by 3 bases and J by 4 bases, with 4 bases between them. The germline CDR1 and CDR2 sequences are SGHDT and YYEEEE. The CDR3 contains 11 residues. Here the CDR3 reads CASSSGYGYTF. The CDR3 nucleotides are TGTGCCAGCAGCTCAGGCTATGGCTACACCTTC.

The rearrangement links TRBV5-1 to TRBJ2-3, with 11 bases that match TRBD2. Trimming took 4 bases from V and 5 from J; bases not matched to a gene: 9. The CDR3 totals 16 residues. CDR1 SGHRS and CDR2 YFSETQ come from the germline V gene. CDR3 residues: CASSHRTSGSEDTQYF. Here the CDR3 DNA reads TGCGCCAGCAGCCACCGCACTAGCGGGAGTGAAGATACGCAGTATTTT.

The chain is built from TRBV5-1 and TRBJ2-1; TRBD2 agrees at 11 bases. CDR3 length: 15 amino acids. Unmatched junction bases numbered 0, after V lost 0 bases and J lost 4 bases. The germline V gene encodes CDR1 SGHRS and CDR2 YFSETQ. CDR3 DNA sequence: TGCGCCAGCAGCTTGGGACTAGCGGGATACAATGAGCAGTTCTTC. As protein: CASSLGLAGYNEQFF.

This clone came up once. The CDR3 spells CSASEGVNQPQHF. The CDR3, as DNA: TGCAGTGCTAGTGAAGGAGTCAATCAGCCCCAGCATTTT. The rearrangement joins TRBV20-1 to TRBJ1-5; the D is unclear. The CDR3 covers 13 residues. Germline CDR1 and CDR2: DFQATT and SNEGSKA (reference sequence). V lost 3 bases, J lost 3 bases, and 9 bases lay in between.

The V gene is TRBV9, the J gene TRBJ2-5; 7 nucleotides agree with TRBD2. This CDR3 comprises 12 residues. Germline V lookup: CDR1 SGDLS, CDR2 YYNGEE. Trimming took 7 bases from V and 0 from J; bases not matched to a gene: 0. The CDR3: CASGTNQETQYF. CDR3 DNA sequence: TGTGCCAGCGGGACTAACCAAGAGACCCAGTACTTC.

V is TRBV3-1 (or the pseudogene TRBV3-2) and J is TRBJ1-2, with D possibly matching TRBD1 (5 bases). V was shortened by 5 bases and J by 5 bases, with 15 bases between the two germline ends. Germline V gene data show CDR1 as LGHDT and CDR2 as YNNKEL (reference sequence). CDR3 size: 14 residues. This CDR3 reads CASSTPDILYGYTF. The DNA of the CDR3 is TGTGCCAGCAGCACCCCGGACATACTTTATGGCTACACCTTC.

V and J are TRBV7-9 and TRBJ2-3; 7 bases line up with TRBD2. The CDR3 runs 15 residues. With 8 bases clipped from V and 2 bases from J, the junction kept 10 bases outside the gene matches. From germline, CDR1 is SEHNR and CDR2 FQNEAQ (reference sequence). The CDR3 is CASWSTGGPTDTQYF. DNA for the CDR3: TGTGCCAGCTGGTCCACGGGAGGCCCCACAGATACGCAGTATTTT.

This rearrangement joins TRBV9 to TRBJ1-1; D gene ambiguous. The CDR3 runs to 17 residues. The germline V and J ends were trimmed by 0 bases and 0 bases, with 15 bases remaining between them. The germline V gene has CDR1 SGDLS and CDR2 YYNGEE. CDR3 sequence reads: CASSVVEVIGLNTEAFF. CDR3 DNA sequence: TGTGCCAGCAGCGTAGTGGAAGTAATCGGGTTGAACACTGAAGCTTTCTTT.

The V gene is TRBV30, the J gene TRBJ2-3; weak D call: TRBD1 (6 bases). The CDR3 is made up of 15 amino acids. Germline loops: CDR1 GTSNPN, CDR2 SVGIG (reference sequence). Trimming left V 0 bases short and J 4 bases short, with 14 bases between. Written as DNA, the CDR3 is TGTGCCTGGAGTGTACCCGCACAGGGTCCAGATACGCAGTATTTT. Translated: CAWSVPAQGPDTQYF.

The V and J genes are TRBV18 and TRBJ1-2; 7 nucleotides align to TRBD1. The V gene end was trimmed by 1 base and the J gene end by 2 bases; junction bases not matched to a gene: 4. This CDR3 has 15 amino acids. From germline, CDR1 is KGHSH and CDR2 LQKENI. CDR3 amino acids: CASSPRQGGNYGYTF. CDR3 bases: TGTGCCAGCTCACCACGGCAGGGGGGAAACTATGGCTACACCTTC. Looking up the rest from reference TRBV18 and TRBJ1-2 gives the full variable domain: NAGVMQNPRHLVRRRGQEARLRCSPMKGHSHVYWYRQLPEEGLKFMVYLQKENIIDESGMPKERFSAEFPKEGPSILRIQQVVRGDSAAYFCASSPRQGGNYGYTFGSGTRLTVV.

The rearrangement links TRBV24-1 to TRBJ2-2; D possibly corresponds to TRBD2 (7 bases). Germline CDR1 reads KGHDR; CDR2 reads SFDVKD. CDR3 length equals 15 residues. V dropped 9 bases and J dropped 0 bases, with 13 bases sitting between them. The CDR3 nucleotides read TGTGCCACCGGGGGGGGGCAGTCGAACACCGGGGAGCTGTTTTTT. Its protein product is CATGGGQSNTGELFF.

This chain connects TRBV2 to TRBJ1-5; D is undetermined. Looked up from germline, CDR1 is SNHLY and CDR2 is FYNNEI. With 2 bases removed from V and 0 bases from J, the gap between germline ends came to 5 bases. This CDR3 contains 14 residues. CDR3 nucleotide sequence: TGTGCCAGCAGTGAATCTATTAGCAATCAGCCCCAGCATTTT. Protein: CASSESISNQPQHF.

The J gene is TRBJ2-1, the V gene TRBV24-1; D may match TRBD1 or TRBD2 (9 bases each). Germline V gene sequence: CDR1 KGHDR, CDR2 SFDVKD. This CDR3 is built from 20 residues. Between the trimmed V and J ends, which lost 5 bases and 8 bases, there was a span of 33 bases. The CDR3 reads CATSAITGGSGRSNLHEQFF. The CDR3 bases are TGTGCCACCAGTGCCATTACAGGGGGCAGCGGGAGGTCCAATCTACATGAGCAGTTCTTC.

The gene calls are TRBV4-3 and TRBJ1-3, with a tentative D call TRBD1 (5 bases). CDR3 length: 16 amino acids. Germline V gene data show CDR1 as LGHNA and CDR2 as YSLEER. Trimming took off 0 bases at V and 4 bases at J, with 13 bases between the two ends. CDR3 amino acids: CASSQDLGAGGNTIYF. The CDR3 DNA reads TGCGCCAGCAGCCAAGATCTAGGGGCGGGGGGAAACACCATATATTTT.

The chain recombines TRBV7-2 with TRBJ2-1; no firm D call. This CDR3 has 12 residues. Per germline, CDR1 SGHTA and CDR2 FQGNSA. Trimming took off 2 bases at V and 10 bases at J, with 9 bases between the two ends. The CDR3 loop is CASSLYLGEQFF. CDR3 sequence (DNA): TGTGCCAGCAGCTTATATCTAGGAGAGCAGTTCTTC.

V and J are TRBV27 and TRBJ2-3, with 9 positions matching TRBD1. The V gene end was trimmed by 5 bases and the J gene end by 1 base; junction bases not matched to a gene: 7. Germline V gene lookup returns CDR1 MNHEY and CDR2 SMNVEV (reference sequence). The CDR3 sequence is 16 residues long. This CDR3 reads CASSPGQGMGTDTQYF. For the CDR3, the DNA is TGTGCCAGCAGTCCCGGACAGGGGATGGGCACAGATACGCAGTATTTT.

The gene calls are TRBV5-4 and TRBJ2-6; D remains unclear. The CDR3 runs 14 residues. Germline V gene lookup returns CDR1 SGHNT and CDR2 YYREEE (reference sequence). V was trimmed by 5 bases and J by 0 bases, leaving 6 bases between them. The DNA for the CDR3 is TGTGCCAGCAGGGGCCTCTCTGGGGCCAACGTCCTGACTTTC. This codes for CASRGLSGANVLTF.

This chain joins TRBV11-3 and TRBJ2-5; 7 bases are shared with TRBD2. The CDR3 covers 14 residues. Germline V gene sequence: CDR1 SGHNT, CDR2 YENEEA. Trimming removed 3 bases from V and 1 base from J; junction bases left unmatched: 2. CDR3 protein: CASSLGGVQETQYF. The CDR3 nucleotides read TGTGCCAGCAGCTTGGGGGGGGTCCAAGAGACCCAGTACTTC.

The CDR3 here is CASRRGDYGYTF. CDR3 coding DNA: TGTGCCAGTCGGAGGGGAGACTATGGCTACACCTTC. The genes are TRBV7-9 and TRBJ1-2; D is perhaps TRBD1 (5 bases). The germline CDR1 and CDR2 sequences are SEHNR and FQNEAQ (reference sequence). The V gene lost 9 bases and the J gene lost 3 bases, with 11 bases spanning the gap. The CDR3 is made up of 12 amino acids.

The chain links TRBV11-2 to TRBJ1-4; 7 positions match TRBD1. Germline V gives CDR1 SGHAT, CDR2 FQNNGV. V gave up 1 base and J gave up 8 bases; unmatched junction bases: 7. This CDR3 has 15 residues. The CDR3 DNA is TGTGCCAGCAGCTTAGGACAGGGCGGGTCGGAAAAACTGTTTTTT. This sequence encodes CASSLGQGGSEKLFF.

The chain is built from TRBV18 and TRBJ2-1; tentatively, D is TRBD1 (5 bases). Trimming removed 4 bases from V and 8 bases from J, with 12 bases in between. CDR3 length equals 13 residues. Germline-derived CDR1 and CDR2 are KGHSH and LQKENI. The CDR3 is CASSQMEGDEQFF. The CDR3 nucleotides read TGTGCCAGCTCACAGATGGAAGGGGATGAGCAGTTCTTC.

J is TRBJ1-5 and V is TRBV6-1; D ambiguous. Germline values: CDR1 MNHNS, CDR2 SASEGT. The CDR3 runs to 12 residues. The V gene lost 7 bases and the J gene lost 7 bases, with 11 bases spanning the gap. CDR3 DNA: TGTGCCAGCACCACGCCAGAACAGCCCCAGCATTTT. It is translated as CASTTPEQPQHF.

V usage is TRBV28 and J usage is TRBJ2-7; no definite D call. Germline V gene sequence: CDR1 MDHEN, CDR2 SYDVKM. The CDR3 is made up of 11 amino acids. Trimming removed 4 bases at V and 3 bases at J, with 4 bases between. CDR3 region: CASSSVYEQYF. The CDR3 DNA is TGTGCCAGCAGTTCCGTCTACGAGCAGTACTTC.